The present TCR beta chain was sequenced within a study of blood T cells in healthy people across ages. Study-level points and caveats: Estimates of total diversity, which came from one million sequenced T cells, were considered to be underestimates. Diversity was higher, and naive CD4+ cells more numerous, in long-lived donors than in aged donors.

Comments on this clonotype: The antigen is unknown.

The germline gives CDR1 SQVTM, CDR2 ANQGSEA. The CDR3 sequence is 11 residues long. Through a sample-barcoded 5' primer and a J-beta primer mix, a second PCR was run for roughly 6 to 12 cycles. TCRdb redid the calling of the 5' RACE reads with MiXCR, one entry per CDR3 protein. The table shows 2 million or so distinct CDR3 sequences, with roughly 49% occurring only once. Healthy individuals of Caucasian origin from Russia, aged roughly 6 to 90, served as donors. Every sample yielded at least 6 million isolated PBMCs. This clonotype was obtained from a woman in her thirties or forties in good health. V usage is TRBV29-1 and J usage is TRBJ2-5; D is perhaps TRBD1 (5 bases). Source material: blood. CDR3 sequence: CSPSWGETQYF. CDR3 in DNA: TGCAGTCCAAGTTGGGGCGAGACCCAGTACTTC.